Sequencing of this T cell receptor beta chain was carried out in a study of blood T cell repertoires in COVID-19. The CDR3 length is 13 residues. Germline assignment: CDR1 WNHNN and CDR2 SYGVQD (reference sequence). The V gene lost 4 bases and the J gene lost 4 bases, with 7 bases spanning the gap. The Seattle patients, enrolled during active infection, were followed longitudinally. Original methodology: Using reference gene primer amplification, nucleated cell counts were estimated. Here immunoSEQ multiplex PCR was the method, and the copy in TCRdb shows in-frame clones only, minus some. The V and J calls and clone size are taken from that table; D and trimming were inferred from the DNA. The data show 200,000 to 250,000 clones, about nine tenths seen once.

The sample was peripheral blood. The chain employs TRBV10-1 and TRBJ2-2; D might be TRBD2 (6 bases). The TCR originated in a man aged 50-60 years with COVID-19, enrolled during active disease. The CDR3 spells CASSGDFTGELFF. CDR3 in DNA: TGCGCCAGCAGTGGGGACTTCACCGGGGAGCTGTTTTTT.